The rows below give T cell receptor beta chains drawn from one sample of a study of blood T cell repertoires in COVID-19. Method: immunoSEQ multiplex PCR; TCRdb's copy keeps in-frame clones and lacks some. The top ten hold under 8% of the sample, which has about 250,000 clones, 70% to 90% seen once. Sequenced sample: peripheral blood. The receptors originated from a young woman with COVID-19, enrolled during active disease. Both conserved end residues are part of each CDR3. D genes are given only for firm matches. Clone size is not always given. Where it is, it says once, few, many or a class for expanded clones.

>TRBJ2-3|TRBV29-1|.|.
CSVEATSVGRDTQYF
TGCAGCGTTGAAGCGACAAGCGTGGGGCGAGATACGCAGTATTTT
>TRBJ2-2|TRBV6-4|many|.
CASSDGAAGELFF
TGTGCCAGCAGTGACGGGGCGGCCGGGGAGCTGTTTTTT
>TRBJ1-5|TRBV19|few|TRBD1
CASSKQGAKPQHF
TGTGCCAGTAGTAAACAGGGGGCCAAGCCCCAGCATTTT
>TRBJ2-7|TRBV11-1|.|.
CASSLGGGSYEQYF
TGTGCCAGCAGCTTAGGAGGGGGCTCCTACGAGCAGTACTTC
>TRBJ2-5|TRBV11-3|.|TRBD2
CASSPHRGEETQYF
TGTGCCAGCAGCCCCCATCGGGGGGAAGAGACCCAGTACTTC
>TRBJ1-3|TRBV27|.|TRBD1
CASSSGDSSGNTIYF
TGTGCCAGCAGTTCGGGGGACAGCTCTGGAAACACCATATATTTT
>TRBJ2-5|TRBV6-5|once|.
CASSYRGAGETQYF
TGTGCCAGCAGTTATCGGGGGGCTGGTGAGACCCAGTACTTC
>TRBJ2-7|TRBV7-2|.|.
CASSLNAGYEQYF
TGTGCCAGCAGCTTAAATGCCGGCTACGAGCAGTACTTC
>TRBJ2-1|TRBV29-1|.|.
CSVEAAGGLYNEQFF
TGCAGCGTTGAGGCGGCAGGAGGGCTTTACAATGAGCAGTTCTTC
>TRBJ2-3|TRBV10-3|.|TRBD2
CAITPGLAGYADTQYF
TGTGCCATCACCCCGGGACTAGCGGGATACGCAGATACGCAGTATTTT
>TRBJ1-1|TRBV11-2|.|.
CASSLDRVPNTEAFF
TGTGCCAGCAGCTTAGACCGGGTTCCGAACACTGAAGCTTTCTTT
>TRBJ1-4|TRBV2|.|TRBD1
CASSGDRYNEKLFF
TGTGCCAGCAGTGGGGACAGGTACAATGAAAAACTGTTTTTT
>TRBJ1-2|TRBV9|.|.
CASSGRNYGYTF
TGTGCCAGCAGCGGCAGGAACTATGGCTACACCTTC
>TRBJ1-5|TRBV7-8|once|.
CASSTSGPSYQPQHF
TGTGCCAGCAGCACCAGCGGGCCTTCCTATCAGCCCCAGCATTTT